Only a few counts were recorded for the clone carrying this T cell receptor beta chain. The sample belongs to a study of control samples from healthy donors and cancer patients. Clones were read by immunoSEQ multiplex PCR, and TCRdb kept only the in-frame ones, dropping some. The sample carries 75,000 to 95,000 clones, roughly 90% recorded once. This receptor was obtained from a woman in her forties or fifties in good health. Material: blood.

The CDR3 DNA is TGTGCCAGCCGCCGACTGGCCTCCTACGAGCAGTACTTC. Its translation is CASRRLASYEQYF. The chain has TRBV27 and TRBJ2-7; D remains unclear. The CDR3 is made up of 13 amino acids. V lost 8 bases, J lost 0 bases, and 11 bases lay in between. Germline V CDR1 and CDR2: MNHEY, SMNVEV (reference sequence).